This TCR beta chain was captured in a study of control samples from healthy donors and cancer patients. The repertoire was sequenced with immunoSEQ multiplex PCR; TCRdb's copy has only in-frame clones and lacks some. The sample lists roughly 170,000 clones, around 93% occurring once. The CDR3 is 13 amino acids. In germline, CDR1 is LNHDA, CDR2 SQIVND (reference sequence). V gave up 10 bases and J gave up 0 bases, with 12 bases separating them. The sequenced sample was blood. The sequence came from a man younger than 30 in good health. The gene calls are TRBV19 and TRBJ1-1; a possible D gene is TRBD1 (5 bases). The CDR3 loop reads CATSYRMNTEAFF. Written as DNA, the CDR3 is TGTGCCACTAGCTACAGGATGAACACTGAAGCTTTCTTT.